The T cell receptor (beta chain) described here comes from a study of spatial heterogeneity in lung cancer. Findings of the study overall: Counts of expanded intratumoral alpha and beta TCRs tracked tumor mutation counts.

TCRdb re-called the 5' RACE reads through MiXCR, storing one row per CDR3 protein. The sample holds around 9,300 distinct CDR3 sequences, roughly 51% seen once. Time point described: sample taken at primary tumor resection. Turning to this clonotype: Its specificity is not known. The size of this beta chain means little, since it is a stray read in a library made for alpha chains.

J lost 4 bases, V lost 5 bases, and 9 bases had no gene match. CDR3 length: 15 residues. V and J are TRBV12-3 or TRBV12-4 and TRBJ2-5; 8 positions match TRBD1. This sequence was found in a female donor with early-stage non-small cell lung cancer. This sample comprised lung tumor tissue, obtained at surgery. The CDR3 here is CASSRQGSGAETQYF. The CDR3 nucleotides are TGTGCCAGCAGTCGACAGGGGTCCGGGGCAGAGACCCAGTACTTC.